The T cell receptor beta chain described here comes from a study of neurological immune-mediated disorders. Study conclusions and caveats: Subjects shared no identical expanded-clone CDR3 amino acid sequences, suggesting private TCR-beta repertoires in all groups.

The V end was cut by 4 bases, the J end by 2 bases, with 13 bases between. The CDR3 consists of 14 residues. CDR1 is SGHRS, CDR2 YFSETQ, per germline. Template-switch 5'RACE cDNA synthesis added a 10-nucleotide unique molecular identifier. TCRdb re-derived calls from the 5' RACE reads in MiXCR, one entry per CDR3 protein. The sample lists roughly 62,000 distinct CDR3 sequences; around 4.8% were seen once. There are many counts of this clonotype. Its antigen is undetermined. The source is a woman aged 50 to 60 with multiple sclerosis. This chain connects TRBV5-1 to TRBJ2-7; D is possibly TRBD1 or TRBD2 (6 bases each). Sequences were obtained from PBMCs. In DNA, the CDR3 is TGCGCCAGCAGCGTGGTGGGGGGCCCCTACGAGCAGTACTTC. It specifies CASSVVGGPYEQYF.